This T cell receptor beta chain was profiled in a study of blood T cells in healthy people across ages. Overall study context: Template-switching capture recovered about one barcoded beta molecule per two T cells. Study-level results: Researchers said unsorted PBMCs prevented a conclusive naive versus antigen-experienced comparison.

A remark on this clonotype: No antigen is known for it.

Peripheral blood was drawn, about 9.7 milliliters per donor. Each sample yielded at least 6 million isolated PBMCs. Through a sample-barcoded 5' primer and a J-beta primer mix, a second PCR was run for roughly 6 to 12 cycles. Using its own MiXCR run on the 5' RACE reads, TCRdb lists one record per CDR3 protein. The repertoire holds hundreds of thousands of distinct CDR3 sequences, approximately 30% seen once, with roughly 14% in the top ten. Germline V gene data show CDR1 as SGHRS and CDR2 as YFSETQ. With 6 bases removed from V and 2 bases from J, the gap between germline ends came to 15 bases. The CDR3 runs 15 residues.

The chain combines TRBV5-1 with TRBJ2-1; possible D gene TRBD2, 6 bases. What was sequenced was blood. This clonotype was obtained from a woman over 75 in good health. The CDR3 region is CASTRDPQTYNEQFF. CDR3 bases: TGCGCCAGCACGCGGGACCCCCAAACCTACAATGAGCAGTTCTTC. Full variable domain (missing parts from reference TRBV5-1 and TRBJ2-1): KAGVTQTPRYLIKTRGQQVTLSCSPISGHRSVSWYQQTPGQGLQFLFEYFSETQRNKGNFPGRFSGRQFSNSRSEMNVSTLELGDSALYLCASTRDPQTYNEQFFGPGTRLTVL.